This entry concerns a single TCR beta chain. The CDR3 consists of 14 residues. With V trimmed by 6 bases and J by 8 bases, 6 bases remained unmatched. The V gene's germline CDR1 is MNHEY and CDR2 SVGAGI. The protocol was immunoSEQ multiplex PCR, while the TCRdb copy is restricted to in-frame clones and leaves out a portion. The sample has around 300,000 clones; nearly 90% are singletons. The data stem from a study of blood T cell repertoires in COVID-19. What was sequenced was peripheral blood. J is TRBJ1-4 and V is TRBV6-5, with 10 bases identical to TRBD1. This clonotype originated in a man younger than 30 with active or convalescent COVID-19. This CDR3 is CASRGRDRGEKLFF. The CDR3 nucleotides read TGTGCCAGCAGAGGCCGGGACAGGGGAGAAAAACTGTTTTTT.